This is a list of T cell receptor beta chains from one sample in a study of cytomegalovirus exposure and HLA in healthy donors. Generated by immunoSEQ multiplex PCR, the TCRdb table keeps only in-frame clones and is missing some. The sample contains roughly 130,000 clones, roughly 66% of which appear only once. The sample consisted of PBMCs. Source of these receptors: a woman aged 55-69 years in good health and CMV-seronegative. Each CDR3 is given with its conserved first and last residue.

V gene,CDR3 length,CDR3 protein
TRBV28,12,CASVWGGTEAFF
TRBV28,14,CASSRIGGPGELFF
TRBV9,14,CASSVGTNTGELFF
TRBV5-4,16,CASSPRSSRGGSPQYF
TRBV29-1,14,CSAAQRGSYNEQFF
TRBV6-6,11,CASRQVNGYTF
TRBV5-4,11,CASTNLREQYF
TRBV5-1,15,CASSYSGRSTDTQYF
TRBV19,14,CASTRQLGNQPQHF
TRBV4-1,16,CASSLGTPSSGNTIYF
TRBV27,11,CASSDRREAFF
TRBV23-1,13,CANPPTGCYGYTF
TRBV7-2,14,CASSLGGQGTSYTF
TRBV5-1,13,CASSPGSTDTQYF
TRBV7-2,12,CASSPRGYGYTF
TRBV7-2,14,CAVRGRGRSYEQYF
TRBV11-3,15,CASSPGTGVGDTQYF
TRBV9,17,CASSVGASGGLTGELFF
TRBV7-8,20,CASSVATLGVQREGEKTQYF
TRBV25-1,15,CASSPGTSGRGTQYF
TRBV7-6,13,CASSLTQGEKLFF
TRBV25-1,14,CASKGQGAHYGYTF
TRBV5-1,15,CASSLAGQFQETQYF
TRBV10-3,14,CAISERGGADTQYF
TRBV6-4,11,CASSDGGGLYF
TRBV9,14,CASSANGGYNEQFF
TRBV5-1,15,CASSLAPRGGVEAFF
TRBV21-1,13,CASSRTGGGEQFF
TRBV29-1,15,CSVAGRVTGSYEQYF
TRBV2,15,CASRLTGGSTDTQYF
TRBV7-8,15,CASSLVGFTPGELFF
TRBV6-6,16,CASSYSTGENTGELFF
TRBV9,22,CASSVRPYDRAIPRGRTDTQYF
TRBV4-2,18,CASSQDRDTLSGANVLTF
TRBV7-9,14,CASSSRVSTDTQYF
TRBV28,12,CASSLRFYGYTF
TRBV6-6,11,CASSSRYEQYF
TRBV4-3,17,CASSQEGAGATNTEAFF
TRBV7-8,16,CASSLFISTGGDTQYF
TRBV5-5,12,CASSEQGKGYTF
TRBV7-2,13,CASSHYRGNEQFF
TRBV2,12,CASEGQQETQYF
TRBV5-4,14,CASSTGQMNTEAFF